One T cell receptor beta chain is described in this entry. Its antigen is not identified. This record comes from a study of shared clonotypes between healthy human individuals. Across the whole study: Researchers drew samples from a couple of women and three men aged 18 to 49.

The input for sorted-subset replicate PCRs was 200 to 250 ng DNA, tens of thousands of T cell genomes. Sequenced by immunoSEQ multiplex PCR; TCRdb stores in-frame clones only, minus some. This sample has hundreds of thousands of clones, with roughly 96% found just once. Study-level points and caveats: Rarefaction showed that sequencing of sorted subsets was incomplete (despite large depth).

V was cut by 7 bases and J by 2 bases, with 9 bases left in between. CDR3 length equals 13 residues. Naivety among CD8 cells was defined by CD45RO negativity and positive CCR7 selection, thereby excluding terminally differentiated effector memory CD45RA+ cells. This clonotype originated in a man aged 25 to 40 in good health. The rearrangement joins TRBV23-1 to TRBJ1-3; no clear D. TRBV23-1 is labeled an ORF, and its function is uncertain. Material for sequencing was naive CD8+ T cells sorted from blood. The CDR3 spells CASNTRAGNTIYF. The CDR3 DNA reads TGCGCCAGCAACACGAGAGCTGGAAACACCATATATTTT.